This T cell receptor beta chain was captured in a study of cytomegalovirus exposure and HLA in healthy donors. The PCR made use of 60 Vbeta and 13 Jbeta primers. Sequencing used immunoSEQ multiplex PCR; TCRdb keeps in-frame clones, though not all of them. The data hold about 140,000 clones, with under 80% observed a single time. V was clipped by 7 bases and J by 7 bases, with 16 bases between them. The CDR3 is 13 amino acids. Germline values: CDR1 LNHDA, CDR2 SQIVND (reference sequence). This clonotype originated in a woman aged 50 to 65 in good health and CMV-seropositive. The chain links TRBV19 to TRBJ1-2; D may be TRBD1 (6 bases). The source material was PBMCs. The CDR3 here is CASIEQGLGGYTF. CDR3 nucleotide sequence: TGTGCCAGTATCGAACAGGGCCTTGGTGGCTACACCTTC.